Listed below are T cell receptor beta chains from one sample, sequenced in a study of blood T cells in healthy people across ages. From the 5' RACE reads, TCRdb called clonotypes with MiXCR, one entry per CDR3 protein. Of 1.6 million or so distinct CDR3 sequences detected, about 35% appear once; the ten largest clones hold roughly 12%. The sequenced sample was blood. These TCRs come from a woman in her 30s in good health. Each CDR3 is given with its conserved first and last residue. The D gene is left open where the match is weak. Not every row has a clone size; where given, it reads once, few, many or a size class.

>-|TRBV6-2/TRBV6-3|-|TRBJ2-1
CASSYSADNNEQFF
TGTGCCAGCAGTTACTCAGCGGACAACAATGAGCAGTTCTTC
>few|TRBV2|TRBD1|TRBJ2-2
CASSRTGPPGELFF
TGTGCCAGCAGCCGGACAGGTCCCCCCGGGGAGCTGTTTTTT
>many|TRBV20-1|-|TRBJ1-1
CSARRGGETEAFF
TGCAGTGCTAGACGGGGGGGGGAGACTGAAGCTTTCTTT
>-|TRBV5-1|TRBD2|TRBJ2-7
CASSFLTSGGTSYEQYF
TGCGCCAGCAGCTTTCTCACTAGCGGGGGGACCTCCTACGAGCAGTACTTC
>-|TRBV4-1|-|TRBJ2-1
CATCEGLSSYNEQFF
TGCGCCACCTGCGAGGGACTGAGCTCCTACAATGAGCAGTTCTTC
>once|TRBV3-1|-|TRBJ2-3
CASSQGGLPLTTDTQYF
TGTGCCAGCAGCCAAGGAGGTCTACCGCTTACCACAGATACGCAGTATTTT
>-|TRBV10-3|-|TRBJ1-3
CAINGDSKPGNTIYF
TGTGCCATCAATGGGGACTCCAAACCTGGAAACACCATATATTTT
>few|TRBV28|TRBD1|TRBJ2-3
CASSSGQTLSTDTQYF
TGTGCCAGCAGTTCGGGACAGACCCTGAGCACAGATACGCAGTATTTT
>few|TRBV29-1|TRBD2|TRBJ2-5
CSVLLTNSGRGTQYF
TGCAGCGTCCTACTTACGAATAGCGGGAGAGGGACCCAGTACTTC
>many|TRBV5-1|TRBD2|TRBJ2-7
CASSFSGKPYEQYF
TGCGCCAGCAGCTTCAGCGGGAAACCCTACGAGCAGTACTTC
>few|TRBV10-3|-|TRBJ2-6
CAISVVQGGSGANVLTF
TGTGCCATCAGTGTGGTTCAGGGGGGCTCTGGGGCCAACGTCCTGACTTTC
>few|TRBV20-1|-|TRBJ1-2
CSATWEARNGYTF
TGCAGTGCTACTTGGGAGGCTCGGAATGGCTACACCTTC
>-|TRBV20-1|TRBD1|TRBJ1-2
CSVTGTATYGYTF
TGCAGTGTTACCGGGACAGCGACCTATGGCTACACCTTC
>few|TRBV25-1|-|TRBJ1-2
CASSDDSYGYTF
TGTGCCAGCAGTGATGATAGCTATGGCTACACCTTC
>few|TRBV27|TRBD2|TRBJ2-5
CASSFDGGAGETQYF
TGTGCCAGCAGTTTTGACGGGGGGGCGGGAGAGACCCAGTACTTC
>-|TRBV10-3|TRBD2|TRBJ2-7
CAIGESAGPNEQYF
TGTGCCATCGGTGAGTCAGCGGGGCCCAACGAGCAGTACTTC
>many|TRBV12-3/TRBV12-4|-|TRBJ2-7
CASSPRTVSYEQYF
TGTGCCAGCAGTCCCCGGACCGTCTCCTACGAGCAGTACTTC
>-|TRBV4-2|TRBD1|TRBJ1-3
CASSHPERTGAYTIYF
TGTGCCAGCAGCCACCCCGAACGAACAGGGGCGTACACCATATATTTT
>few|TRBV29-1|TRBD2|TRBJ2-7
CSVEDGASGGCYEQYF
TGCAGCGTTGAAGATGGGGCTAGCGGGGGGTGTTACGAGCAGTACTTC
>few|TRBV7-2|TRBD2|TRBJ2-7
CASSKGVGLVKDYEQYF
TGTGCCAGCAGCAAAGGTGTGGGACTAGTTAAAGACTACGAGCAGTACTTC
>few|TRBV5-1|-|TRBJ2-7
CASSYSWGSGTPTYEQYF
TGCGCCAGCAGCTACAGTTGGGGGTCCGGGACACCAACCTACGAGCAGTACTTC
>-|TRBV30|TRBD2|TRBJ2-7
CAFTSGGAILEQYF
TGTGCCTTCACTAGCGGGGGGGCCATATTAGAGCAGTACTTC
>few|TRBV18|-|TRBJ2-1
CASSKPAAIYEQFF
TGTGCCAGCTCAAAACCAGCCGCCATCTATGAGCAGTTCTTC
>-|TRBV20-1|-|TRBJ1-2
CSARNPSYGYTF
TGCAGTGCTAGAAACCCATCCTATGGCTACACCTTC
>few|TRBV28|TRBD2|TRBJ2-7
CASSHLAGGADEQYF
TGTGCCAGCAGTCACCTAGCGGGAGGGGCCGACGAGCAGTACTTC
>-|TRBV5-4|-|TRBJ2-7
CASSLARAPYEQYF
TGTGCCAGCAGCTTGGCCAGGGCCCCCTACGAGCAGTACTTC
>-|TRBV7-6|TRBD2|TRBJ2-3
CASSSGLADSTDTQYF
TGTGCCAGCAGCTCCGGACTAGCGGATAGCACAGATACGCAGTATTTT
>-|TRBV20-1|-|TRBJ1-6
CSAPDKQAVPLHF
TGCAGTGCCCCGGACAAACAGGCAGTGCCCCTCCACTTT